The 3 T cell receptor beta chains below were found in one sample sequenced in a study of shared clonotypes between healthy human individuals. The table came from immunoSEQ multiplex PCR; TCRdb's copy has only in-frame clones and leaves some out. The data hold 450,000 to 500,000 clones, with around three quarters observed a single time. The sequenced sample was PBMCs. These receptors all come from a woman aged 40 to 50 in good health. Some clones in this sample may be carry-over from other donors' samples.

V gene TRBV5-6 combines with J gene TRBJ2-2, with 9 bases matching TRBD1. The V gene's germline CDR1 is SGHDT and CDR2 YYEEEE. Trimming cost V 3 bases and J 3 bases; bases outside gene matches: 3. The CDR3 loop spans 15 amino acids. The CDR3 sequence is CASSYGQGYTGELFF. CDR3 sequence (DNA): TGTGCCAGCAGCTACGGACAGGGGTACACCGGGGAGCTGTTTTTT. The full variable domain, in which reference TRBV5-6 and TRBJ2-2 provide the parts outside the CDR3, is DAGVTQSPTHLIKTRGQQVTLRCSPKSGHDTVSWYQQALGQGPQFIFQYYEEEERQRGNFPDRFSGHQFPNYSSELNVNALLLGDSALYLCASSYGQGYTGELFFGEGSRLTVL.

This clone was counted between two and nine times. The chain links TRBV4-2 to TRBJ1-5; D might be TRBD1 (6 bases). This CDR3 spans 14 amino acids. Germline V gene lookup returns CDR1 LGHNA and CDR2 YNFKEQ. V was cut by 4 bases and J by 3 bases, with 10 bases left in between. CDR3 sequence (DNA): TGTGCCAGCAGCCCGACAGGAATCAATCAGCCCCAGCATTTT. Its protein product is CASSPTGINQPQHF.

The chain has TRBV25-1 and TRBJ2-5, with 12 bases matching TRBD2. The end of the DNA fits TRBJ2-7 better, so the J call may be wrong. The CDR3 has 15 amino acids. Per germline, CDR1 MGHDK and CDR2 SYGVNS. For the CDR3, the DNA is TGTGCCAGCAGCCACCAGACTAGCGGGAGTTACGAGCAGTACTTC. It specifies CASSHQTSGSYEQYF.